Listed here are 2 T cell receptor beta chains from one sample, sequenced in a study of cytomegalovirus exposure and HLA in healthy donors. The primer mix had 60 Vbeta and 13 Jbeta primers. Some clones are missing from TCRdb's copy, which holds only in-frame ones; the method was immunoSEQ multiplex PCR. Of roughly 150,000 clones listed, 70% to 90% are singletons. Sequencing was done on a sample of PBMCs. Receptor source: a woman aged 18-35 years in good health and CMV-seronegative.

The chain employs TRBV5-1 and TRBJ2-7; 7 bases line up with TRBD2. The CDR3 length is 16 residues. With V trimmed by 4 bases and J by 3 bases, 13 bases remained unmatched. Germline values: CDR1 SGHRS, CDR2 YFSETQ. This CDR3 reads CASSLQKDAGVYEQYF. For the CDR3, the DNA is TGCGCCAGCAGCCTCCAAAAAGACGCGGGAGTCTACGAGCAGTACTTC.

The V gene is TRBV7-7, the J gene TRBJ2-5, with TRBD1 identical over 8 bases. Per the germline V gene, CDR1 is SSHAT and CDR2 is FNYEAQ (reference sequence). Trimming at V came to 5 bases and at J to 1 base, leaving 6 bases not matched to a gene. This CDR3 is 15 amino acids long. The CDR3 sequence: CASSLRTGTQETQYF. The CDR3 DNA reads TGTGCCAGCAGCCTTCGGACAGGGACCCAAGAGACCCAGTACTTC.